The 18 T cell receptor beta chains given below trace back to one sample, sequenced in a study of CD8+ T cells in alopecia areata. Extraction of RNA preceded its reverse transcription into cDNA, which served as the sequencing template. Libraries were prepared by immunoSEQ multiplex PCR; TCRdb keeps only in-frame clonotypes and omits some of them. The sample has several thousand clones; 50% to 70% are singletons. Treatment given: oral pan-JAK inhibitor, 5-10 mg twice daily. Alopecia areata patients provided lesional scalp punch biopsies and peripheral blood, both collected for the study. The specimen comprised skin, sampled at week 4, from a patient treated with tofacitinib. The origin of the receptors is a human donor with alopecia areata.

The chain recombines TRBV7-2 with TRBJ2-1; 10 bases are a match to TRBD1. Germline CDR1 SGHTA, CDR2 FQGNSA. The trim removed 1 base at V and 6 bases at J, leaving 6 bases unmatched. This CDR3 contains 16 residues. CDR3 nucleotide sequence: TGTGCCAGCAGCTTAGTTTCTGGACAGGGGGTCAATGAGCAGTTCTTC. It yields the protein CASSLVSGQGVNEQFF.

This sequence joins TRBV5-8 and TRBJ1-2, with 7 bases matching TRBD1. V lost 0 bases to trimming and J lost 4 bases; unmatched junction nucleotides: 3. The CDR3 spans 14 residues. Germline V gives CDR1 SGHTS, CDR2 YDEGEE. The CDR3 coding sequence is TGTGCCAGCAGCTTGGGGACAGGAAGCTATGGCTACACCTTC. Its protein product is CASSLGTGSYGYTF.

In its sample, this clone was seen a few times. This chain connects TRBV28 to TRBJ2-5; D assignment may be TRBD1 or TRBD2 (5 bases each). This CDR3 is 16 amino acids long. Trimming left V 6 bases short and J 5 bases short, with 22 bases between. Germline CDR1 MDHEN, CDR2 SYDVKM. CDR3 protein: CASSPPGRRVGETQYF. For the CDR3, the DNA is TGTGCCAGCAGCCCGCCGGGACGCCGGGTGGGGGAGACCCAGTACTTC.

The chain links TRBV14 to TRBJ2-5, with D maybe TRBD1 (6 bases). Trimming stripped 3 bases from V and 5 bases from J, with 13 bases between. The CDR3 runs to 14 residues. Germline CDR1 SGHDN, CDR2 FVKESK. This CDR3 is CASSQQGSWETQYF. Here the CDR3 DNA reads TGTGCCAGCAGCCAGCAGGGGTCATGGGAGACCCAGTACTTC. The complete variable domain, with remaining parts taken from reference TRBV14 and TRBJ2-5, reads EAGVTQFPSHSVIEKGQTVTLRCDPISGHDNLYWYRRVMGKEIKFLLHFVKESKQDESGMPNNRFLAERTGGTYSTLKVQPAELEDSGVYFCASSQQGSWETQYFGPGTRLLVL.

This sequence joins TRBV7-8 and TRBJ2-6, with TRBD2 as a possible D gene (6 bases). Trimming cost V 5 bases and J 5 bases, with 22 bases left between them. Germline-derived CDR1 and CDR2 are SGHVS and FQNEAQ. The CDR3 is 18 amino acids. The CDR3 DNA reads TGTGCCAGCAGCCAACGGGGGTTCCCACAAAGTCGGGCCAACGTCCTGACTTTC. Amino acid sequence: CASSQRGFPQSRANVLTF.

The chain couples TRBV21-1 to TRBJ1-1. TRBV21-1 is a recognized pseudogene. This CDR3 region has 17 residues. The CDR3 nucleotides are TGTGCCAGCAGAGGCAAAATAGCTACACAAATTCGCACTGAAGCTTTCTTT. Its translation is CASRGKIATQIRTEAFF.

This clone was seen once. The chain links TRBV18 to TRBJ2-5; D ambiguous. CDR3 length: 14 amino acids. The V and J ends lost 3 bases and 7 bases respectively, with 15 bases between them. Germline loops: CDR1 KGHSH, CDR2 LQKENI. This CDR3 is CASSPGLDGRTQYF. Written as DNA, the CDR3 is TGTGCCAGCTCACCTGGGCTAGACGGGCGGACCCAGTACTTC.

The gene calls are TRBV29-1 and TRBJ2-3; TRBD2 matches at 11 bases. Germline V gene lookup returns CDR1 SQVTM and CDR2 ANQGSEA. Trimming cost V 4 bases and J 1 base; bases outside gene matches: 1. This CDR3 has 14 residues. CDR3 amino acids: CSVVLAGGTDTQYF. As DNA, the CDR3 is TGCAGCGTTGTACTAGCGGGAGGCACAGATACGCAGTATTTT.

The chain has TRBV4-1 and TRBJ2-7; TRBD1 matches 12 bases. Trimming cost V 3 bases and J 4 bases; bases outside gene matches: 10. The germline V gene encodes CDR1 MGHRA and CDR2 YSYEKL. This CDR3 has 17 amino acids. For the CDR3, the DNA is TGCGCCAGCAGCCAGGGACAGGGGGCGGTACGGGCATACGAGCAGTACTTC. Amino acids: CASSQGQGAVRAYEQYF.

The CDR3 loop is CASSWGLTSGANVLTF. The DNA for the CDR3 is TGTGCCAGCAGCTGGGGACTGACCTCTGGGGCCAACGTCCTGACTTTC. The rearrangement joins TRBV5-8 to TRBJ2-6; weak D call: TRBD2 (6 bases). In germline, CDR1 is SGHTS, CDR2 YDEGEE. CDR3 length: 16 amino acids. V dropped 3 bases and J dropped 0 bases, with 10 bases sitting between them.

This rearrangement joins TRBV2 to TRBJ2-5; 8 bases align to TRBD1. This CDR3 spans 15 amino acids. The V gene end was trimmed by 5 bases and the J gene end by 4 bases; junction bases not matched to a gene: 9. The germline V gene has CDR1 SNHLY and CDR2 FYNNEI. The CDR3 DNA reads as TGTGCCAGCAGTCCAGGACAGGGCGCGGCAGAGACCCAGTACTTC. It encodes CASSPGQGAAETQYF.

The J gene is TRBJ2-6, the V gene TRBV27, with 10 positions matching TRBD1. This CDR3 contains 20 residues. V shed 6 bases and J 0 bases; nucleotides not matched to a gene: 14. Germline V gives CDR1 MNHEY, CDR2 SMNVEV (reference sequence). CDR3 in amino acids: CASSNPSTGGQHSGANVLTF. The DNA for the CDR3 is TGTGCCAGCAGCAATCCCTCGACAGGGGGCCAACACTCTGGGGCCAACGTCCTGACTTTC. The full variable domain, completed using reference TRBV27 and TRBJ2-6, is EAQVTQNPRYLITVTGKKLTVTCSQNMNHEYMSWYRQDPGLGLRQIYYSMNVEVTDKGDVPEGYKVSRKEKRNFPLILESPSPNQTSLYFCASSNPSTGGQHSGANVLTFGAGSRLTVL.

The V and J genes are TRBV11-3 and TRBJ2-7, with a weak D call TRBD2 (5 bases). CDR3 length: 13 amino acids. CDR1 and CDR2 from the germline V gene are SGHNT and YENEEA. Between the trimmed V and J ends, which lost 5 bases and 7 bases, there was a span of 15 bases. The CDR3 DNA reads TGTGCCAGCAGCCCCGAGGGAGCTGAGGAGCAGTACTTC. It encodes CASSPEGAEEQYF.

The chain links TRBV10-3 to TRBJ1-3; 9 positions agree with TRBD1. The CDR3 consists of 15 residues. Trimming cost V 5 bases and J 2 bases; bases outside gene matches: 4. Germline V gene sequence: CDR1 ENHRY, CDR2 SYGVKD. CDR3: CAISRTGVAGNTIYF. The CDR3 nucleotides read TGTGCCATCAGTAGGACAGGGGTGGCTGGAAACACCATATATTTT.

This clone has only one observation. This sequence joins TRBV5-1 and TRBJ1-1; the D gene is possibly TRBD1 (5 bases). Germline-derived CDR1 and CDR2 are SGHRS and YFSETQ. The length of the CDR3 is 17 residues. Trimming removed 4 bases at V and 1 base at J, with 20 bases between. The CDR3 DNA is TGCGCCAGCAGCGGGACCCCGACTGAACCTTCGAACACTGAAGCTTTCTTT. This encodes CASSGTPTEPSNTEAFF.

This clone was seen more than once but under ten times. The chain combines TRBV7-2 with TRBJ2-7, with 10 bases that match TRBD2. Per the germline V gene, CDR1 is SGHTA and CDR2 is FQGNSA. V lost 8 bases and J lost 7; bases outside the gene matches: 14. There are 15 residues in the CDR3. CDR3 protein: CASGLAENPTAEQYF. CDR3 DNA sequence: TGTGCCAGCGGACTAGCGGAGAACCCCACCGCAGAGCAGTACTTC.

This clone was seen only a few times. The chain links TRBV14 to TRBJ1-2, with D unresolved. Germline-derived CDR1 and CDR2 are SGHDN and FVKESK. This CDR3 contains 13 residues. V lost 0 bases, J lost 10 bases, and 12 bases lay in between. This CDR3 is CASSQDVRQFYTF. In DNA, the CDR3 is TGTGCCAGCAGCCAAGATGTCCGGCAATTCTACACCTTC.

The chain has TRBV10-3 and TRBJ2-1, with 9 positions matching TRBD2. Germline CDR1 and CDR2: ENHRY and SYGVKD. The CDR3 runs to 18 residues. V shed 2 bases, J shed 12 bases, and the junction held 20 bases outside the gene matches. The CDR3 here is CAISEAPGASGTLLGQFF. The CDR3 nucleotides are TGTGCCATCAGTGAGGCTCCTGGCGCTAGCGGGACGCTTTTAGGGCAGTTCTTC.